The source of this T cell receptor (beta chain) is a study of shared clonotypes between healthy human individuals. Study-wide background: Donors, aged 18 to 49, were a couple of women and three men.

CDR3 size: 16 residues. Trimming removed 0 bases from V and 5 bases from J, with 18 bases in between. Germline CDR1 reads SGHNT; CDR2 reads YYREEE (reference sequence). Methods used by the authors: ImmunoSEQ gave junction-only sequences without quality scores, so filtering differed. Sequencing used immunoSEQ multiplex PCR; TCRdb keeps in-frame clones, though not all of them. V and J calls and clone size follow that table, whereas D and trimming were derived from the DNA. This sample has around 500,000 clones, with around 85% found just once. The source is a woman aged 40-49 years in good health. Some clones in this sample may be carry-over from other donors' samples. The chain links TRBV5-4 to TRBJ2-7; the D gene is possibly TRBD2 (6 bases). The specimen was PBMCs. Here the CDR3 DNA reads TGTGCCAGCAGCTTGGGGTCGGGGCGCGGGAACAACGAGCAGTACTTC. It is translated as CASSLGSGRGNNEQYF. Based on the CDR3 plus reference TRBV5-4 and TRBJ2-7, the full variable domain is ETGVTQSPTHLIKTRGQQVTLRCSSQSGHNTVSWYQQALGQGPQFIFQYYREEENGRGNFPPRFSGLQFPNYSSELNVNALELDDSALYLCASSLGSGRGNNEQYFGPGTRLTVT.